This T cell receptor (beta chain) was recovered during a study of T-cell memory formation after mild COVID-19. For the study at large: The study found TCR clusters largely donor specific. Regarding the study as a whole: Most CD4+ clones that shrank were in CM and EM, while CD8+ ones turned up in EMRA.

The CDR3 is 12 amino acids. The germline gives CDR1 MNHEY, CDR2 SVGEGT. V was shortened by 7 bases and J by 5 bases, with 9 bases between the two germline ends. Constant-segment primers served in 5'RACE that generated TCR alpha and TCR beta cDNA libraries bearing sample barcodes and UMIs. TCRdb ran MiXCR on the 5' RACE reads and lists one entry per CDR3 protein. The repertoire holds fewer than 550,000 distinct CDR3 sequences, with 20% as singletons. As concerns this clonotype: The antigen is undetermined.

The sequenced sample was PBMCs or a T cell subset sorted from them (not recorded which). The rearrangement joins TRBV6-2 or TRBV6-3 to TRBJ1-5; no reliable D call. This clonotype originated in an adult woman who had mild COVID-19 (a few samples of this study predate the infection). Cell type and time point are not known. CDR3 sequence: CASKAGDQPQHF. CDR3 bases: TGTGCCAGCAAGGCAGGAGATCAGCCCCAGCATTTT.